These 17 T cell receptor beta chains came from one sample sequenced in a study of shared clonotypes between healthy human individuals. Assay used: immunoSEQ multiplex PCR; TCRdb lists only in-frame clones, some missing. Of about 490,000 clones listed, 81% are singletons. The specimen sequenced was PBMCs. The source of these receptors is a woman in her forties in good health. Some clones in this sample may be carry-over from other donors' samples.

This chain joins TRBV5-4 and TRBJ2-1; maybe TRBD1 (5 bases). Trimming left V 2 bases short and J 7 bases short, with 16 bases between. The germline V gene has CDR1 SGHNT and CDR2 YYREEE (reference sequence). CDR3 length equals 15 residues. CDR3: CASSLVAGYGNEQFF. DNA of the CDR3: TGTGCCAGCAGCTTAGTCGCAGGGTACGGAAATGAGCAGTTCTTC.

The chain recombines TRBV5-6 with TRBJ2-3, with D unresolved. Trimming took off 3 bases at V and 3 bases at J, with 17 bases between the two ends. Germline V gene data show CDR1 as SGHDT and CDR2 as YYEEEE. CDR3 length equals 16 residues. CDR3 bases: TGTGCCAGCAGCTCTTTGGCGAGCGCGGTAACAGATACGCAGTATTTT. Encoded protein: CASSSLASAVTDTQYF. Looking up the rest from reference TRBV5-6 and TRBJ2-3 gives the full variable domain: DAGVTQSPTHLIKTRGQQVTLRCSPKSGHDTVSWYQQALGQGPQFIFQYYEEEERQRGNFPDRFSGHQFPNYSSELNVNALLLGDSALYLCASSSLASAVTDTQYFGPGTRLTVL.

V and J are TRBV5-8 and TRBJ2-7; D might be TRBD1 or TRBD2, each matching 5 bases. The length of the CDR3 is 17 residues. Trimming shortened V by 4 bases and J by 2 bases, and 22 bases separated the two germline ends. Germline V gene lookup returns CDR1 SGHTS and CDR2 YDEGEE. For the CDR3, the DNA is TGTGCCAGCAGCCAAGAGGGGCCGACAGAGCCCACCTACGAGCAGTACTTC. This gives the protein CASSQEGPTEPTYEQYF.

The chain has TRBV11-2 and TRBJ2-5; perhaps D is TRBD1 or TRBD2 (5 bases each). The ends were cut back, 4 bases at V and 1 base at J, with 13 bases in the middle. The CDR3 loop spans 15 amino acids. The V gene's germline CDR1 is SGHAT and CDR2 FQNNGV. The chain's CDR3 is CASSSSRGIQETQYF. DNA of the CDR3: TGTGCCAGCAGCTCGTCGAGGGGTATCCAAGAGACCCAGTACTTC. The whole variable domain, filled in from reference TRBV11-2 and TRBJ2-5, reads EAGVAQSPRYKIIEKRQSVAFWCNPISGHATLYWYQQILGQGPKLLIQFQNNGVVDDSQLPKDRFSAERLKGVDSTLKIQPAKLEDSAVYLCASSSSRGIQETQYFGPGTRLLVL.

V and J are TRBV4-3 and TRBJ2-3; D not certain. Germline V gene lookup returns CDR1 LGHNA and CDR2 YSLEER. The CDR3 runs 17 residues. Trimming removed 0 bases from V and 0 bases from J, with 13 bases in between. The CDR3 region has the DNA TGCGCCAGCAGCCAAGATAAGGGTCAGCGCAGCACAGATACGCAGTATTTT. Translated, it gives CASSQDKGQRSTDTQYF.

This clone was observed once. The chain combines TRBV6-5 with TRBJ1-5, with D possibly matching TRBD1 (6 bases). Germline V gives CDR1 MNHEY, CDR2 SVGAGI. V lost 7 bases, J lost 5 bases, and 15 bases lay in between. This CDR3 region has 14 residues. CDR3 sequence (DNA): TGTGCCAGCAAGCTGGACAGAACTGATCAGCCCCAGCATTTT. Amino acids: CASKLDRTDQPQHF.

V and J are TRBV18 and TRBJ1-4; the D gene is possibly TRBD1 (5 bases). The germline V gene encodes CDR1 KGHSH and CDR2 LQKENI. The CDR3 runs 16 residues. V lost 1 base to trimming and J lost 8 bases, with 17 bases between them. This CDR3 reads CASSPLGGGVGEKLFF. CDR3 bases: TGTGCCAGCTCACCACTCGGCGGAGGGGTAGGGGAAAAACTGTTTTTT.

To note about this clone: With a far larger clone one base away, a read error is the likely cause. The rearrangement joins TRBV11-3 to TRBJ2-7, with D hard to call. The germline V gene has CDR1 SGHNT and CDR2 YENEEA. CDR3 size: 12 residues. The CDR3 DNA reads TGTGCCAGCAGTTTAGACCCCTCCGAGCAGTACTTC. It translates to CASSLDPSEQYF.

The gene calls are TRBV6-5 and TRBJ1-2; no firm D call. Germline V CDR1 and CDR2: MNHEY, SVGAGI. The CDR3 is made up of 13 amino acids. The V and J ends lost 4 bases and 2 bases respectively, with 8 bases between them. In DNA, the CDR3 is TGTGCCAGCAGTTTGACGGGAAACTATGGCTACACCTTC. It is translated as CASSLTGNYGYTF.

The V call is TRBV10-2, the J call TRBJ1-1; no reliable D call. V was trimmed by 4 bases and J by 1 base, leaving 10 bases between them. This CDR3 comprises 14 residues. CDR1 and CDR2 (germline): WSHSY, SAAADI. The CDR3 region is CASSVQETNTEAFF. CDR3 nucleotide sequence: TGCGCCAGCAGTGTTCAGGAAACGAACACTGAAGCTTTCTTT.

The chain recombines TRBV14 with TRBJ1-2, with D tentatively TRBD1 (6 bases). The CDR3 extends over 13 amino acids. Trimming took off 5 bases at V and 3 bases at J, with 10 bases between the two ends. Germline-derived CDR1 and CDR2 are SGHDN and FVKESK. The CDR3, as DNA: TGTGCCAGCAGCTACGCAGGGGACTATGGCTACACCTTC. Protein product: CASSYAGDYGYTF.

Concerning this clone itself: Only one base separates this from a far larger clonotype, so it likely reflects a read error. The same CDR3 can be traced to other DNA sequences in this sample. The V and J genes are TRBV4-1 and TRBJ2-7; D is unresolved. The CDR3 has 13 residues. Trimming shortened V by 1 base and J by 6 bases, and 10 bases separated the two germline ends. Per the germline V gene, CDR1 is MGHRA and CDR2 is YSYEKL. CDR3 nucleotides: TGCGCCAGCAGCCAAGGGTCTGGTGGCGAGCAGTACTTC. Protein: CASSQGSGGEQYF.

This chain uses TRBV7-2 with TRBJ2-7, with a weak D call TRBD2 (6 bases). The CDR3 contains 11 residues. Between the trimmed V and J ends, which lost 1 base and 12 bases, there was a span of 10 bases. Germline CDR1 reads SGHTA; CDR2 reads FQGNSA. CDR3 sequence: CASSLGGDAYF. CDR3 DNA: TGTGCCAGCAGCTTAGGGGGGGACGCGTACTTC.

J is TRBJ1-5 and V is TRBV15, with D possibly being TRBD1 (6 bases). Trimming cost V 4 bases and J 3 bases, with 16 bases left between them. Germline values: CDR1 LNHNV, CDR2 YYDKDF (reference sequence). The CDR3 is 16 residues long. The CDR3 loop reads CATSTGHIPNNQPQHF. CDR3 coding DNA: TGTGCCACCAGCACGGGACACATACCAAACAATCAGCCCCAGCATTTT.

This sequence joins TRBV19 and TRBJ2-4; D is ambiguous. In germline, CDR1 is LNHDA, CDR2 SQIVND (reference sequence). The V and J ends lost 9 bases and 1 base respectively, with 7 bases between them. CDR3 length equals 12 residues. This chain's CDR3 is CASLGAKNIQYF. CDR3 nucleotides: TGTGCCAGCTTAGGGGCCAAAAACATTCAGTACTTC.

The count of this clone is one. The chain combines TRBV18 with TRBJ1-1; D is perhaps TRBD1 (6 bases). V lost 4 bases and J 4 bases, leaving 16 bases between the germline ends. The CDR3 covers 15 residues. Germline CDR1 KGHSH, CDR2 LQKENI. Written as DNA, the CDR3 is TGTGCCAGCTCACGAAGTAACAGGGCCGTCACTGAAGCTTTCTTT. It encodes CASSRSNRAVTEAFF. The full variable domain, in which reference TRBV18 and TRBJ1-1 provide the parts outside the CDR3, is NAGVMQNPRHLVRRRGQEARLRCSPMKGHSHVYWYRQLPEEGLKFMVYLQKENIIDESGMPKERFSAEFPKEGPSILRIQQVVRGDSAAYFCASSRSNRAVTEAFFGQGTRLTVV.

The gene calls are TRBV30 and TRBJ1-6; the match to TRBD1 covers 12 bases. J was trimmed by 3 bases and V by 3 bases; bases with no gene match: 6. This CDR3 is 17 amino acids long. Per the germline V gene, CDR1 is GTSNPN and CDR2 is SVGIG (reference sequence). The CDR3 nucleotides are TGTGCCTGGAGCCCCGGGACAGGGGGCTTCTATAATTCACCCCTCCACTTT. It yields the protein CAWSPGTGGFYNSPLHF.